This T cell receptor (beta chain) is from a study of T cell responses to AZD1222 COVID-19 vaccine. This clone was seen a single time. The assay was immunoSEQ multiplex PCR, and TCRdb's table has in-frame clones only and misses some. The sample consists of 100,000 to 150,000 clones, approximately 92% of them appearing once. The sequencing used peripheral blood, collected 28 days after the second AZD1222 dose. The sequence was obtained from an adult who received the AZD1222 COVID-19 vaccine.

The CDR3 coding sequence is TGTGCCAGTAGTATAGGGCCAGGTGGCTATGAGGGCTACACCTTC. Protein product: CASSIGPGGYEGYTF. The rearrangement uses TRBV19 and TRBJ1-2; D remains unclear. Germline V lookup: CDR1 LNHDA, CDR2 SQIVND (reference sequence). V lost 1 base and J 8 bases, leaving 17 bases between the germline ends. This CDR3 has 15 amino acids.